The 10 T cell receptor beta chains in this list originate from one sample, sequenced in a study of early T cells in non-severe SARS-CoV-2 infection. MiXCR, run by TCRdb on the 5' RACE reads, gives a single entry per CDR3 protein. This sample carries around 75,000 distinct CDR3 sequences, roughly 8.7% of them seen once, and the ten largest clones take 5.9%. Source material: whole blood. The receptors stem from an adult who was a healthcare worker with PCR-confirmed SARS-CoV-2 infection or an uninfected control (not recorded which).

This clonotype was seen a handful of times. The CDR3 sequence is CASSPGQLGQPQHF. As DNA, the CDR3 is TGTGCCAGCAGCCCGGGACAGTTAGGCCAGCCCCAGCATTTT. The chain carries TRBV3-1 and TRBJ1-5; 7 positions match TRBD1. Germline V CDR1 and CDR2: LGHDT, YNNKEL (reference sequence). With V trimmed by 4 bases and J by 7 bases, 7 bases remained unmatched. The CDR3 contains 14 residues.

The sample holds a few counts of this clonotype. This chain connects TRBV27 to TRBJ2-1; 8 positions match TRBD2. V trimming: 6 bases; J trimming: 6 bases; junction bases outside the gene matches: 4. The germline V gene encodes CDR1 MNHEY and CDR2 SMNVEV (reference sequence). The length of the CDR3 is 13 residues. CDR3 nucleotide sequence: TGTGCCAGCAGACTAGCGGCCACCAATGAGCAGTTCTTC. Protein sequence: CASRLAATNEQFF.

This clonotype was recorded a few times. The chain recombines TRBV20-1 with TRBJ1-6; unclear D gene. Trimming stripped 0 bases from V and 0 bases from J, with 3 bases between. CDR3 size: 14 residues. Germline CDR1 reads DFQATT; CDR2 reads SNEGSKA (reference sequence). The chain's CDR3 is CSAREGSYNSPLHF. CDR3 coding DNA: TGCAGTGCTAGAGAGGGCTCCTATAATTCACCCCTCCACTTT.

This clonotype was recorded a few times. The rearrangement joins TRBV20-1 to TRBJ2-7, with 7 bases matching TRBD1. The germline gives CDR1 DFQATT, CDR2 SNEGSKA (reference sequence). The CDR3 length is 15 residues. Losses at the gene ends were 5 bases for V and 2 bases for J; bases not matched to a gene: 12. CDR3 nucleotides: TGCAGTGCTTCCGACAGGGAAGGGGAGCCCTACGAGCAGTACTTC. This codes for CSASDREGEPYEQYF.

In its sample, this clonotype was seen many times. The J gene is TRBJ2-7, the V gene TRBV24-1; 7 bases agree with TRBD1. The junction had 3 bases not matched to a gene; V was cut back by 4 bases and J by 1 base. This CDR3 is built from 14 residues. Germline assignment: CDR1 KGHDR and CDR2 SFDVKD. CDR3 nucleotides: TGTGCCACCAGTGAAACGGACAGGTCCTACGAGCAGTACTTC. This translates into CATSETDRSYEQYF.

The genes are TRBV5-4 and TRBJ2-2; weak D call: TRBD2 (5 bases). The ends were cut back, 3 bases at V and 6 bases at J, with 9 bases in the middle. The CDR3 contains 13 residues. In germline, CDR1 is SGHNT, CDR2 YYREEE (reference sequence). The CDR3 spells CASSSGWAGELFF. The CDR3 nucleotides are TGTGCCAGCAGCTCGGGGTGGGCCGGGGAGCTGTTTTTT.

This clonotype was seen many times. The chain links TRBV7-2 to TRBJ2-3; 8 nucleotides align to TRBD2. V dropped 5 bases and J dropped 7; count of bases not matched to a gene: 14. Germline values: CDR1 SGHTA, CDR2 FQGNSA. The CDR3 runs 16 residues. The CDR3 region is CASSIQRGRSGNTQYF. The DNA of the CDR3 is TGTGCCAGCAGCATCCAGCGGGGGAGATCCGGGAATACGCAGTATTTT.

In the case of this clonotype: The junction and the germline gene differ at one end; a read error may be behind it. The V and J genes are TRBV4-2 and TRBJ2-3, with TRBD1 matching 10 bases. Germline V gene sequence: CDR1 LGHNA, CDR2 YNFKEQ. CDR3 size: 19 residues. CDR3 sequence reads: CVSSQERGSRDRGTDTQYF. In DNA form, the CDR3 reads TGTGTCAGCAGCCAAGAGAGAGGTTCCCGGGACAGGGGTACAGATACGCAGTATTTT.

In the case of this clonotype: A much larger clone lies a single base off, so this may be a read error. The chain uses TRBV10-3 and TRBJ2-1, with 9 positions matching TRBD2. V lost 4 bases, J lost 0 bases, and 7 bases stayed unmatched. The CDR3 spans 17 residues. Germline CDR1 and CDR2: ENHRY and SYGVKD. The CDR3 region is CAISASSGASSYNEQFF. The CDR3 coding sequence is TGTGCCATCAGTGCTTCTAGCGGGGCAAGCTCCTACAATGAGCAGTTCTTC.

This clonotype came up a few times. The genes are TRBV20-1 and TRBJ1-2; TRBD1 aligns across 8 bases. J lost 4 bases, V lost 3 bases, and 7 bases had no gene match. CDR3 length: 14 amino acids. CDR1 and CDR2 (germline): DFQATT, SNEGSKA (reference sequence). CDR3 sequence: CSARGDRNTYGYTF. The DNA of the CDR3 is TGCAGTGCTAGGGGGGACAGGAACACCTATGGCTACACCTTC.